These T cell receptor beta chains were read from a single sample in a study of T cell responses to AZD1222 COVID-19 vaccine. TCRdb keeps only in-frame clones here, not all; method: immunoSEQ multiplex PCR. Among under 150,000 clones, over 85% were seen once, and the ten largest hold more than 4.5%. The sample was peripheral blood, taken on day 0 of AZD1222 vaccination. The receptors originated from an adult in good health. The conserved cysteine and the conserved F or W are not part of the CDR3 here. Each record gives: V gene, J gene, CDR3 protein.

TRBV3-1/TRBV3-2,TRBJ2-3,ASSRGGLSADTQY
TRBV21-1,TRBJ1-1,ASSKWGQGAPNTEAF
TRBV5-4,TRBJ2-7,ASSPWRGEVGNEQY
TRBV28,TRBJ1-2,ASSLASGGQGNYGYT
TRBV28,TRBJ2-3,ASSPPGGSGEEGTDTQY
TRBV19,TRBJ1-2,ASRLAEGHYGYT
TRBV24-1,TRBJ1-2,ATSSRSDGYT
TRBV5-4,TRBJ1-1,ASSSEWQFEAF
TRBV15,TRBJ1-1,ATSRAGGMDTEAF
TRBV19,TRBJ1-1,ASSPVGTDTEAF
TRBV19,TRBJ1-2,ASSIGSPYGYT
TRBV18,TRBJ2-2,ASSPPGTTGELF
TRBV6-5,TRBJ2-7,ASLPGTSYEQY
TRBV27,TRBJ1-1,ASSLSNKGTEAF
TRBV5-5,TRBJ1-2,ASSLGPESYGYT
TRBV7-8,TRBJ1-1,ASSRDSNEAF
TRBV7-9,TRBJ1-1,ASSESAGSEAF
TRBV12-3/TRBV12-4,TRBJ1-2,AGSFRGGSGYT
TRBV27,TRBJ2-7,ASSSPGLSYEQY
TRBV27,TRBJ1-4,ASRRHSGLDEKLF
TRBV6-2/TRBV6-3,TRBJ2-4,ASSSGPLLY
TRBV12-3/TRBV12-4,TRBJ2-7,ASSPALGSEQY
TRBV18,TRBJ2-3,ASSLLPDAPSTDTQY
TRBV7-3,TRBJ2-5,ASSRGQKETQY
TRBV5-1,TRBJ1-4,ASSLEISLGFEKLF
TRBV7-8,TRBJ2-4,ASSLAQGVGNIQY
TRBV27,TRBJ2-7,ASSPSGLVGSYEQY
TRBV19,TRBJ2-1,ASSNGPLLF
TRBV3-1/TRBV3-2,TRBJ1-4,ASSQDEEQPNEKLF
TRBV4-1,TRBJ2-7,ASSQVGGGSTYEQY
TRBV4-3,TRBJ2-2,ASSLGAGDTGELF
TRBV3-1/TRBV3-2,TRBJ2-6,ASSQEGLGSGANVLT
TRBV28,TRBJ1-4,ASSRGGVEKLF
TRBV19,TRBJ2-1,ASSIYLAENEQF
TRBV6-9,TRBJ2-7,ASSYGYSYEQY
TRBV5-4,TRBJ2-5,ASNRHGASGVRAQETQY
TRBV6-5,TRBJ2-1,ASSAGTHNNEQF
TRBV11-2,TRBJ1-1,ASSLALSPRRGEAF
TRBV6-6,TRBJ1-2,ASSNTDRASYGYT
TRBV5-1,TRBJ2-1,ASSRTSGAGGNEQF
TRBV6-5,TRBJ1-1,ASTPTSGGNTEAF
TRBV27,TRBJ1-5,ASSSLTGTQNQPQH
TRBV5-5,TRBJ1-2,ASSSRGNYGYT
TRBV9,TRBJ2-7,ASSRGQGALEQY
TRBV9,TRBJ2-1,ASRPGLVVNEQF
TRBV5-1,TRBJ2-5,ASSKLRRETQY
TRBV5-5,TRBJ2-7,ASSLFTGPNYEQY
TRBV27,TRBJ1-2,ASSPDSQSGYGYT
TRBV7-2,TRBJ1-2,ASSPRWGPDEGGYT
TRBV10-1,TRBJ2-7,ASRKTEGEQY
TRBV29-1,TRBJ2-5,SVPGLRGGETQY
TRBV24-1,TRBJ2-3,ATSEAGGEDTQY
TRBV5-6,TRBJ2-5,ASSFLAGGSETQY
TRBV12-5,TRBJ2-1,ASGFRSLGLAGGPVHNEQF
TRBV9,TRBJ2-7,ASSVGSSGSYPYEQY